This T cell receptor (beta chain) was identified in a study of blood T cell repertoires in COVID-19. Study context: The United States, Italy and Spain were the sources of the acute and convalescent COVID-19 samples. T cells, B-cell-depleted T cells, or PBMCs provided the cDNA or gDNA that served as material.

This clone has a single count. V lost 1 base, J lost 1 base, and 10 bases lay in between. Germline assignment: CDR1 KGHSH and CDR2 LQKENI. The CDR3 runs 15 residues. The method was immunoSEQ multiplex PCR; TCRdb's version includes in-frame clones alone and lacks a portion of them. The table includes approximately 670,000 clones, about 90% detected once. Source material: peripheral blood. The chain links TRBV18 to TRBJ1-1; a weak D match, TRBD1 (5 bases). The sequence was obtained from a woman aged 18 to 35 with acute or convalescent COVID-19. DNA of the CDR3: TGTGCCAGCTCACCACGGGGGGGAGCGAACACTGAAGCTTTCTTT. It codes for CASSPRGGANTEAFF.